This TCR beta chain was recovered during a study of long-term antiretroviral therapy in people with HIV. Study conclusions and caveats: Transplant-donor-level diversity was not reached after ART, though diversity increased. Pre-ART clonal expansion yielded clones that dominated the repertoire at all time points. Control repertoires displayed wider CDR3 length ranges than the HIV repertoires.

Losses at the gene ends were 2 bases for V and 9 bases for J; bases not matched to a gene: 11. Germline loops: CDR1 SGHTS, CDR2 YDEGEE. CDR3 length: 15 amino acids. Points on this clone: Antigen: not known.

Researchers ran immunoSEQ v3.0 at survey level. A per-sample goal of roughly 40,000-50,000 T-cell genomes was targeted by sequencing. Profiling relied on immunoSEQ multiplex PCR, and the TCRdb table lists in-frame clones only, not all of them. This table has about 12,000 clones, around 79% appearing once. The material was unsorted PBMCs, obtained about 3.3 years before starting antiretroviral therapy. The chain links TRBV5-8 to TRBJ2-7; 10 positions match TRBD1. The source of this sequence is a man aged 35 to 55 with HIV. The CDR3 spells CASSFTGTGVKGQYF. The CDR3 coding sequence is TGTGCCAGCAGCTTTACCGGGACAGGGGTGAAAGGGCAGTACTTC. Combining the CDR3 with reference TRBV5-8 and TRBJ2-7 gives the whole variable domain EAGVTQSPTHLIKTRGQQATLRCSPISGHTSVYWYQQALGLGLQFLLWYDEGEERNRGNFPPRFSGRQFPNYSSELNVNALELEDSALYLCASSFTGTGVKGQYFGPGTRLTVT.